This T cell receptor (beta chain) was recovered during a study of metastatic and nonmetastatic thyroid tumors. Study at large: Across peripheral blood and tumor or nodule tissue samples taken from malignant and benign thyroid patients, the repertoires were compared with one another. Overall study results and limits: Reported TCR beta diversity, measured in blood and tumor, was significantly higher for malignant thyroid tumors than for benign nodules.

Each patient came to thyroid surgery without any prior treatment (of any kind). Original methodology: Variation in CDR3 across clinicopathological groups served as the basis for constructing a distant-metastasis classifier in papillary thyroid cancer. TCRdb re-analyzed the PCR reads through MiXCR. The V and J calls follow TCRdb's processing rather than the paper's. The sample contains fewer than 20,000 clones, around 3.8% of which appear only once. This CDR3 comprises 15 residues. CDR1 and CDR2 from the germline V gene are MNHGY and SVAAGI. V shed 0 bases, J shed 3 bases, and the junction held 1 base outside the gene matches. A few counts support this clone. No antigen is known for it.

The sequenced sample consisted of tumor tissue. The chain has TRBV6-9 and TRBJ2-3; 9 bases map to TRBD2. The sequence was obtained from a female donor with papillary thyroid cancer or a benign thyroid nodule (not recorded which). Some clones in this sample may be carry-over from other donors' samples. The CDR3 is CASSYSGLATDTQYF. The CDR3 DNA reads as TGTGCCAGCAGTTATTCCGGACTAGCGACAGATACGCAGTATTTT.